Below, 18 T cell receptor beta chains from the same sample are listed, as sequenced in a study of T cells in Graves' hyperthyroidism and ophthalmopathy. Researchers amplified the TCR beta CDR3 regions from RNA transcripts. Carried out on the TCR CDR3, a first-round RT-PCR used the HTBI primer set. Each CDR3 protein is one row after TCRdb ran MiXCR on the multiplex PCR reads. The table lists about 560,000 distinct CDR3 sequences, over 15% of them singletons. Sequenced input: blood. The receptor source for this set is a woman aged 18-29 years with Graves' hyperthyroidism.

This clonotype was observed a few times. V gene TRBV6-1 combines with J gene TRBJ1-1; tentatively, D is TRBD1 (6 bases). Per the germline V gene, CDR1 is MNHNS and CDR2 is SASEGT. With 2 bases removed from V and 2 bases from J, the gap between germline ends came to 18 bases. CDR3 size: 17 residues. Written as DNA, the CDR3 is TGTGCCAGCAGTGAATCTATTCCTCTGGACAGTAACACTGAAGCTTTCTTT. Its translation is CASSESIPLDSNTEAFF.

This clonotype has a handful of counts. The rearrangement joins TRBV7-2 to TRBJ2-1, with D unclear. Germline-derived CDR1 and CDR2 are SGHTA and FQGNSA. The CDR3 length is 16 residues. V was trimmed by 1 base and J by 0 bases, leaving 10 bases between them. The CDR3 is CASSLEPPSSYNEQFF. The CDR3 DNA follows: TGTGCCAGCAGCTTAGAGCCGCCGAGCTCCTACAATGAGCAGTTCTTC. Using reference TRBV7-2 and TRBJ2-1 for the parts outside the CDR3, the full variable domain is GAGVSQSPSNKVTEKGKDVELRCDPISGHTALYWYRQSLGQGLEFLIYFQGNSAPDKSGLPSDRFSAERTGGSVSTLTIQRTQQEDSAVYLCASSLEPPSSYNEQFFGPGTRLTVL.

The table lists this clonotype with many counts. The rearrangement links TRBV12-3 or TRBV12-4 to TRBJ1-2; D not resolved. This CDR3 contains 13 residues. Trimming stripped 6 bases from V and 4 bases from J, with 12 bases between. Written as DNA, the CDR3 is TGTGCCAGCAGACCAACGGGCGGCTATGGCTACACCTTC. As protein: CASRPTGGYGYTF.

CDR3 bases: TGTGCCAGCAGTGACTGGACAGGGTATGAGCAGTTCTTC. Protein: CASSDWTGYEQFF. J is TRBJ2-1 and V is TRBV6-4, with 8 bases lining up with TRBD1. The CDR3 is 13 residues long. Germline V gene lookup returns CDR1 MRHNA and CDR2 SNTAGT. The junction had 1 base not matched to a gene; V was cut back by 1 base and J by 8 bases.

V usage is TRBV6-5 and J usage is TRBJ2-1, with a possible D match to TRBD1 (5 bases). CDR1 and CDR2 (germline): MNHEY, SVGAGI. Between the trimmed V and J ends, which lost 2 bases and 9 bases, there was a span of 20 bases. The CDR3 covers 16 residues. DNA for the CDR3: TGTGCCAGCAGTTACAGACCTCCCGGCAGGGCAGCTGAGCAGTTCTTC. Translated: CASSYRPPGRAAEQFF.

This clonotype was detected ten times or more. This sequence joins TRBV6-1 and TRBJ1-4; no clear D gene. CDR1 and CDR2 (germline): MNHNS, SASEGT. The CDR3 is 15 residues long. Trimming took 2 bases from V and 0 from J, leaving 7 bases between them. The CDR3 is CASSEWSATNEKLFF. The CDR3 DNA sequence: TGTGCCAGCAGTGAATGGTCGGCAACTAATGAAAAACTGTTTTTT.

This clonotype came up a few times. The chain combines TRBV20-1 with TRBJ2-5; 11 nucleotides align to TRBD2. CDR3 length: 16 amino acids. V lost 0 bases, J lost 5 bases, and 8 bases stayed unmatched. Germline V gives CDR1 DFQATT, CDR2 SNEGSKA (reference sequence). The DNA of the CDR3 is TGCAGTGCTAGAGATCGACTAGCGGGGAGGGCTGAGACCCAGTACTTC. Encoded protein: CSARDRLAGRAETQYF.

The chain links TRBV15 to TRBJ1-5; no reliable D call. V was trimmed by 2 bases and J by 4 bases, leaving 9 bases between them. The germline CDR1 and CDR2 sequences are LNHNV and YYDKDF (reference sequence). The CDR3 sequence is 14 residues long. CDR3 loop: CATSRRPGNQPQHF. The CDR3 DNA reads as TGTGCCACCAGCAGAAGACCGGGGAATCAGCCCCAGCATTTT.

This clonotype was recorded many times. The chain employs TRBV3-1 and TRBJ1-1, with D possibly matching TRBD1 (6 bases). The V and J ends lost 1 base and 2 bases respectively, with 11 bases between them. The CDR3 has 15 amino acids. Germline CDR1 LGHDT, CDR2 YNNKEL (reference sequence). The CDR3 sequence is CASSQVRGANTEAFF. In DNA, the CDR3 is TGTGCCAGCAGCCAAGTACGGGGGGCAAACACTGAAGCTTTCTTT.

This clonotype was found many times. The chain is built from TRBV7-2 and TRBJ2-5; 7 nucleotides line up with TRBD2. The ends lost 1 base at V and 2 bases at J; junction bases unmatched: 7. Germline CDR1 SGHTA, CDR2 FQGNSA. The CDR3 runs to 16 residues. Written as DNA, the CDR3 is TGTGCCAGCAGCTTAGGATTGTTTAGCGGGCAAGAGACCCAGTACTTC. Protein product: CASSLGLFSGQETQYF. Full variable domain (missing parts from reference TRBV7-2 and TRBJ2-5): GAGVSQSPSNKVTEKGKDVELRCDPISGHTALYWYRQSLGQGLEFLIYFQGNSAPDKSGLPSDRFSAERTGGSVSTLTIQRTQQEDSAVYLCASSLGLFSGQETQYFGPGTRLLVL.

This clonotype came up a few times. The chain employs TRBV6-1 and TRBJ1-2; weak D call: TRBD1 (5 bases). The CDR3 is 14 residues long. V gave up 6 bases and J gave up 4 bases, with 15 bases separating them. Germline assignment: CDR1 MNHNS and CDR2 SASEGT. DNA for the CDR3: TGTGCCAGCAGCCGATCAGGGCAGGGCTATGGCTACACCTTC. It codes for CASSRSGQGYGYTF.

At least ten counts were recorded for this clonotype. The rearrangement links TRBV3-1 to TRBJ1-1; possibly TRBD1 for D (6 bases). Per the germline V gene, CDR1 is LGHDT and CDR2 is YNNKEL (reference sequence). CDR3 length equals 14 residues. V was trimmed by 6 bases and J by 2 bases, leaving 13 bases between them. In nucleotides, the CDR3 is TGTGCCAGCAGGAGATCGGACAGCAACACTGAAGCTTTCTTT. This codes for CASRRSDSNTEAFF.

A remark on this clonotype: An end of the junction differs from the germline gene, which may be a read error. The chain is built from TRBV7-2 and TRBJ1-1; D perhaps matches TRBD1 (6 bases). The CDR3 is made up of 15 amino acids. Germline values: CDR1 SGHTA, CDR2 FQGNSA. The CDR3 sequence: CASSLGGAMNTEALF. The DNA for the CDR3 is TGTGCCAGCAGCTTAGGGGGGGCAATGAACACTGAAGCTCTCTTT.

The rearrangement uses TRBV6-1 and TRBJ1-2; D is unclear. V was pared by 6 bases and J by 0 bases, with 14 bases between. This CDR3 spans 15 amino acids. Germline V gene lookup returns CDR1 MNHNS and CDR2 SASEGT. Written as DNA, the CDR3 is TGTGCCAGCAGAACGCCCAACGGGGCTAACTATGGCTACACCTTC. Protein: CASRTPNGANYGYTF.

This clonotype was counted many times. CDR3 sequence reads: CATSDDTSGGAGTQYF. The CDR3 DNA sequence: TGTGCCACCAGTGATGACACTAGCGGGGGGGCCGGTACGCAGTATTTT. This chain joins TRBV24-1 and TRBJ2-3; TRBD2 matches 13 bases. Losses at the gene ends were 3 bases for V and 8 bases for J; bases not matched to a gene: 7. The CDR3 has 16 amino acids. Germline V gene data show CDR1 as KGHDR and CDR2 as SFDVKD.

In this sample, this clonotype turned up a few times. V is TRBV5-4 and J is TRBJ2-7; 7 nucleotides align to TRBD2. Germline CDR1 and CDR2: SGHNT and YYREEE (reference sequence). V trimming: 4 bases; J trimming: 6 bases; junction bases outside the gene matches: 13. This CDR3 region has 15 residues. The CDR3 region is CASSAPTSSVSEQYF. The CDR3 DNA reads TGTGCCAGCAGCGCTCCGACTAGCTCGGTCAGCGAGCAGTACTTC.

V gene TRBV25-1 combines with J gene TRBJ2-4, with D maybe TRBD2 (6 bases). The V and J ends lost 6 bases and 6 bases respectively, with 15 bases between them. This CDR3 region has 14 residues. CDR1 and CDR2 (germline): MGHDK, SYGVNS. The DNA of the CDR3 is TGTGCCAGCAGCCCCCGGTCCGGGGGAAACATTCAGTACTTC. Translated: CASSPRSGGNIQYF.

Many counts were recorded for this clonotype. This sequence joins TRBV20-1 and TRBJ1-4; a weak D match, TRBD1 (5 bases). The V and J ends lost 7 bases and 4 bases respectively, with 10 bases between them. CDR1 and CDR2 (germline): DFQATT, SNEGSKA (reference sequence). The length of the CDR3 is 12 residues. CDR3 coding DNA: TGCAGTGGCAGGGATCTTAATGAAAAACTGTTTTTT. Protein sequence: CSGRDLNEKLFF.